This paragraph reports one T cell receptor (beta chain). Its target is unknown. The CD4+ fraction was divided into a CD45RA+ naive subset and a CD45RA-negative memory subset. Produced via immunoSEQ multiplex PCR; TCRdb's table is partial and in-frame only. This table has some 2,500,000 clones, around 90% appearing once. In germline, CDR1 is MDHEN, CDR2 SYDVKM. This CDR3 has 15 amino acids. The ends were cut back, 5 bases at V and 2 bases at J, with 15 bases in the middle. The sample originates from a study of shared clonotypes between healthy human individuals. Points from the study as a whole: It was expected that sequencing depth would affect clonotype sharing among donors. All-four-donor shared clonotypes had higher generation probabilities than non-shared clonotypes did.

Material: naive CD4+ T cells from PBMCs. As to subset: CD45RA+ positively selected. This TCR came from a man younger than 35 in good health. Some clones in this sample may be carry-over from other donors' samples. V is TRBV28 and J is TRBJ1-2; possible D gene TRBD1, 6 bases. This chain's CDR3 is CASSPPDRTNYGYTF. CDR3 DNA: TGTGCCAGCAGTCCCCCGGACAGAACCAACTATGGCTACACCTTC.